This is a list of T cell receptor beta chains from one sample in a study of CD8+CD57+ T cells in acquired aplastic anemia. TCRdb fed the reads into MiXCR, producing one record per CDR3 protein. This sample has 150,000 to 200,000 distinct CDR3 sequences, with under 55% found just once. The specimen was sorted CD4+, CD8+, or CD8+CD57+ T cells (not recorded which) from PBMCs. The receptors originated from a human donor with aplastic anemia. The CDR3 runs from the conserved cysteine through the conserved F or W. A D gene is named only where the DNA matches it firmly. The size field is filled for only some rows; it gives once, few, many or a size class.

CASSLPQQGATSNQPQHF	TGTGCCAGCAGCTTGCCCCAGCAGGGGGCGACGAGCAATCAGCCCCAGCATTTT	TRBJ1-5	.	TRBV5-6	TRBD1
CADQGAGDTQYF	TGTGCCGATCAGGGGGCGGGAGATACGCAGTATTTT	TRBJ2-3	few	TRBV7-9	TRBD1
CASSIRGSNQPQHF	TGTGCCAGTAGTATTCGGGGGAGCAATCAGCCCCAGCATTTT	TRBJ1-5	.	TRBV19	.
CASSLASGPTDTQYF	TGCGCCAGCAGCTTGGCCTCGGGGCCTACAGATACGCAGTATTTT	TRBJ2-3	.	TRBV5-1	.
CAGSYDGSGPEKLFF	TGTGCCGGCAGTTACGACGGCTCTGGCCCTGAAAAACTGTTTTTT	TRBJ1-4	.	TRBV6-5	.
CASRTGLNTEAFF	TGTGCCAGCAGGACAGGCCTGAACACTGAAGCTTTCTTT	TRBJ1-1	many	TRBV6-1	.
CASSLGSGQGGETQYF	TGTGCCAGCAGCTTAGGCTCGGGACAGGGCGGTGAGACCCAGTACTTC	TRBJ2-5	.	TRBV11-2	TRBD1
CATLDRDIKDEQFF	TGCGCCACCTTGGACAGGGACATCAAGGATGAGCAGTTCTTC	TRBJ2-1	few	TRBV10-1	TRBD1
CASSGTHQETQYF	TGTGCCAGTAGCGGGACACACCAAGAGACCCAGTACTTC	TRBJ2-5	many	TRBV19	.
CASSLIEITGAFF	TGTGCCAGCAGCTTAATCGAAATAACAGGAGCTTTCTTT	TRBJ1-1	.	TRBV7-8	.
CASRRLAGNTIYF	TGTGCCAGTAGAAGATTGGCTGGAAACACCATATATTTT	TRBJ1-3	.	TRBV19	.
CASSLVEGSEAFF	TGTGCCAGCAGCTTAGTAGAGGGGAGTGAAGCTTTCTTT	TRBJ1-1	.	TRBV7-9	.
CASRWGFGQANYGYTF	TGTGCCAGCAGATGGGGTTTCGGGCAAGCTAACTATGGCTACACCTTC	TRBJ1-2	.	TRBV6-2/TRBV6-3	.
CAWSGTSGRNEQFF	TGTGCCTGGAGCGGGACTAGCGGGAGGAATGAGCAGTTCTTC	TRBJ2-1	.	TRBV25-1	TRBD2
CASSEAQGTGGGELFF	TGTGCCAGCAGTGAAGCGCAAGGGACAGGGGGCGGGGAGCTGTTTTTT	TRBJ2-2	many	TRBV6-1	TRBD1
CATSKNRGGAYNEQFF	TGTGCCACCAGTAAAAACAGGGGAGGTGCCTACAATGAGCAGTTCTTC	TRBJ2-1	many	TRBV24-1	.
CASSENRASRADTQYF	TGCGCCAGCAGTGAGAATCGTGCTAGCAGGGCAGATACGCAGTATTTT	TRBJ2-3	.	TRBV10-2	.
CSARGSGNQPQHF	TGCAGTGCTAGAGGTTCGGGTAATCAGCCCCAGCATTTT	TRBJ1-5	few	TRBV20-1	.
CASSVQTQSNEQFF	TGTGCCAGCAGCGTCCAGACGCAGAGCAATGAGCAGTTCTTC	TRBJ2-1	many	TRBV9	.
CASNEGDSTGNTIYF	TGTGCCAGCAACGAGGGGGACAGCACGGGAAACACCATATATTTT	TRBJ1-3	.	TRBV6-1	TRBD1
CASSLRQAYEQYF	TGTGCCAGCAGTCTACGACAGGCCTACGAGCAGTACTTC	TRBJ2-7	.	TRBV10-3	.
CASIKQGAGTGELFF	TGTGCCAGCATAAAACAGGGGGCAGGGACCGGGGAGCTGTTTTTT	TRBJ2-2	few	TRBV12-3/TRBV12-4	TRBD1
CASRPTGGEQYF	TGTGCCAGCAGGCCCACAGGGGGAGAGCAGTACTTC	TRBJ2-7	many	TRBV7-9	TRBD1
CAISGLKYF	TGTGCCATCTCAGGCCTTAAGTACTTC	TRBJ2-7	.	TRBV10-3	.
CAISELLATQDTQYF	TGTGCCATCAGTGAACTACTAGCAACACAAGATACGCAGTATTTT	TRBJ2-3	.	TRBV2	.
CASSLAAGDDSPLHF	TGTGCCAGCAGCTTAGCGGCAGGGGATGATTCACCCCTCCACTTT	TRBJ1-6	few	TRBV7-2	.